Listed here are 19 T cell receptor beta chains from one sample, sequenced in a study of blood T cells in healthy people across ages. A second PCR of 7 to 11 cycles used a sample-barcoded 5' primer and a J-beta primer mix. MiXCR, applied by TCRdb to the 5' RACE reads, yields one record per CDR3 protein. The sample consists of over 300,000 distinct CDR3 sequences, approximately 47% of them appearing once. Source material: blood. The receptors originated from a man in his sixties in good health.

The V gene is TRBV2, the J gene TRBJ1-6; 9 bases align to TRBD1. The junction had 5 bases not matched to a gene; V was cut back by 6 bases and J by 5 bases. The CDR3 is made up of 15 amino acids. CDR1 is SNHLY, CDR2 FYNNEI, per germline. The CDR3 DNA is TGTGCCAGCAGGTTACAGGGGGCGAATAATTCACCCCTCCACTTT. It specifies CASRLQGANNSPLHF.

This clonotype was detected a few times. This chain links TRBV30 with TRBJ2-6; D perhaps matches TRBD1 (5 bases). CDR3 size: 14 residues. Trimming took 8 bases from V and 1 from J, leaving 12 bases between them. Germline CDR1 and CDR2: GTSNPN and SVGIG (reference sequence). CDR3 residues: CARTGSSGANVLTF. The CDR3 nucleotides read TGTGCCCGAACAGGAAGTTCTGGGGCCAACGTCCTGACTTTC.

To note about this clonotype: One end of the junction varies from germline; a read error may be responsible. The chain recombines TRBV4-2 with TRBJ2-4, with 7 nucleotides matching TRBD1. This CDR3 is built from 15 residues. In germline, CDR1 is LGHNA, CDR2 YNFKEQ. CDR3 coding DNA: TGTGCCAGTAGCCCTTCCGGGACAGACTACAATGAGCAGTACTTC. This translates into CASSPSGTDYNEQYF.

This clonotype was seen only once. The V call is TRBV5-6, the J call TRBJ2-2; 11 nucleotides agree with TRBD2. The trim removed 1 base at V and 5 bases at J, leaving 7 bases unmatched. The CDR3 spans 17 residues. Germline assignment: CDR1 SGHDT and CDR2 YYEEEE. The CDR3 nucleotides are TGTGCCAGCAGCTTGCAGACTAGCGGGATAACGACCGGGGAGCTGTTTTTT. Its protein product is CASSLQTSGITTGELFF. The complete variable domain, with remaining parts taken from reference TRBV5-6 and TRBJ2-2, reads DAGVTQSPTHLIKTRGQQVTLRCSPKSGHDTVSWYQQALGQGPQFIFQYYEEEERQRGNFPDRFSGHQFPNYSSELNVNALLLGDSALYLCASSLQTSGITTGELFFGEGSRLTVL.

The rearrangement links TRBV6-5 to TRBJ2-4; D remains ambiguous. The better agreement between TRBJ2-5 and the DNA end casts doubt on the J call. The CDR3 contains 14 residues. Germline-derived CDR1 and CDR2 are MNHEY and SVGAGI. The CDR3 DNA reads TGTGCCAGCAGTTACTCGAGAAGTCAAGAGACCCAGTACTTC. This translates into CASSYSRSQETQYF.

On this clonotype itself: A clone one base away is much larger, so this may be a read error. This rearrangement joins TRBV6-6 to TRBJ2-1; 7 nucleotides agree with TRBD2. The J call may be mistaken, given a closer DNA end match to TRBJ2-7. The CDR3 is 17 residues long. Germline loops: CDR1 MNHNY, CDR2 SVGAGI (reference sequence). The CDR3 region is CASSYSPQSGIYNEQYF. DNA of the CDR3: TGTGCCAGCAGTTACTCGCCCCAAAGCGGGATTTACAATGAGCAGTACTTC.

The V gene is TRBV6-5, the J gene TRBJ2-3; 7 bases map to TRBD1. Germline V CDR1 and CDR2: MNHEY, SVGAGI. The CDR3 contains 16 residues. J was trimmed by 2 bases and V by 6 bases; bases with no gene match: 11. The chain's CDR3 is CASRRGTAGHTDTQYF. CDR3 nucleotides: TGTGCCAGCAGGAGGGGGACAGCTGGGCACACAGATACGCAGTATTTT.

This clonotype has more than one count but fewer than ten. The chain recombines TRBV4-3 with TRBJ1-2, with TRBD1 as a possible D gene (6 bases). V was pared by 4 bases and J by 4 bases, with 10 bases between. This CDR3 has 13 amino acids. The V gene's germline CDR1 is LGHNA and CDR2 YSLEER. CDR3 in DNA: TGCGCCAGCAGCCGCCAGGGGTTCTATGGCTACACCTTC. Translated, it gives CASSRQGFYGYTF.

This chain links TRBV5-1 with TRBJ2-5; 13 bases map to TRBD2. The ends lost 9 bases at V and 11 bases at J; junction bases unmatched: 16. The CDR3 has 15 amino acids. The germline CDR1 and CDR2 sequences are SGHRS and YFSETQ. This chain's CDR3 is CANRRTSGRNDEQYF. CDR3 nucleotides: TGCGCCAACAGGAGGACTAGCGGGAGAAACGATGAGCAGTACTTC.

J is TRBJ2-7 and V is TRBV6-4; 7 nucleotides align to TRBD1. The junction had 6 bases not matched to a gene; V was cut back by 5 bases and J by 2 bases. The CDR3 sequence is 14 residues long. Germline CDR1 is MRHNA and CDR2 is SNTAGT. The chain's CDR3 is CASSWDSLPYEQYF. Here the CDR3 DNA reads TGTGCCAGCAGTTGGGACAGTCTTCCCTACGAGCAGTACTTC.

J is TRBJ1-1 and V is TRBV5-1, with D maybe TRBD1 (5 bases). V was clipped by 4 bases and J by 2 bases, with 12 bases between them. CDR1 is SGHRS, CDR2 YFSETQ, per germline. The CDR3 runs to 14 residues. CDR3: CASSKTATNTEAFF. DNA for the CDR3: TGCGCCAGCAGCAAGACAGCAACCAACACTGAAGCTTTCTTT.

V usage is TRBV16 and J usage is TRBJ1-5; TRBD1 might be the D (6 bases). Germline values: CDR1 KGHSY, CDR2 FQNENV. V gave up 4 bases and J gave up 0 bases, with 10 bases separating them. The CDR3 has 15 residues. CDR3 amino acids: CASSLQGHSNQPQHF. For the CDR3, the DNA is TGTGCCAGCAGCCTCCAGGGGCATAGCAATCAGCCCCAGCATTTT. Using reference TRBV16 and TRBJ1-5 for the parts outside the CDR3, the full variable domain is GEEVAQTPKHLVRGEGQKAKLYCAPIKGHSYVFWYQQVLKNEFKFLISFQNENVFDETGMPKERFSAKCLPNSPCSLEIQATKLEDSAVYFCASSLQGHSNQPQHFGDGTRLSIL.

This chain uses TRBV5-1 with TRBJ2-3, with D hard to call. The V and J ends lost 0 bases and 4 bases respectively, with 9 bases between them. Germline-derived CDR1 and CDR2 are SGHRS and YFSETQ. The CDR3 runs 14 residues. CDR3 sequence reads: CASSLGAGPDTQYF. In nucleotides, the CDR3 is TGCGCCAGCAGCTTGGGAGCAGGCCCAGATACGCAGTATTTT.

This clonotype was observed a single time. The rearrangement joins TRBV28 to TRBJ2-1; 8 bases agree with TRBD2. The CDR3 is made up of 16 amino acids. Germline values: CDR1 MDHEN, CDR2 SYDVKM. With 6 bases clipped from V and 5 bases from J, the junction kept 12 bases outside the gene matches. CDR3 sequence reads: CASSTFSAGADNEQFF. The CDR3 coding sequence is TGTGCCAGCAGCACGTTCTCAGCGGGAGCGGACAATGAGCAGTTCTTC.

The chain carries TRBV6-5 and TRBJ2-7; 9 bases match TRBD1. This CDR3 has 18 amino acids. V trimming: 0 bases; J trimming: 5 bases; junction bases outside the gene matches: 14. Per germline, CDR1 MNHEY and CDR2 SVGAGI. The CDR3 region has the DNA TGTGCCAGCAGTTACTCACGCGGACGACAGGGGGGTTTCCACGAGCAGTACTTC. Its translation: CASSYSRGRQGGFHEQYF.

The V and J genes are TRBV28 and TRBJ1-1; 7 bases align to TRBD1. CDR3 length: 15 amino acids. Germline CDR1 MDHEN, CDR2 SYDVKM. Germline trimming cut 4 bases from V and 11 bases from J; bases unmatched to any gene: 16. CDR3 in amino acids: CASSSGTAGDGSAFF. In DNA form, the CDR3 reads TGTGCCAGCAGTTCCGGGACAGCGGGTGACGGATCGGCTTTCTTT.

This clonotype came up once. V usage is TRBV6-1 and J usage is TRBJ1-6, with a possible D match to TRBD1 (5 bases). The ends were cut back, 4 bases at V and 9 bases at J, with 16 bases in the middle. This CDR3 is 15 amino acids long. Germline-derived CDR1 and CDR2 are MNHNS and SASEGT. CDR3: CASSGTVGQGSPLHF. CDR3 coding DNA: TGTGCCAGCAGTGGAACAGTTGGACAAGGTTCACCCCTCCACTTT.

The CDR3 bases are TGCAGTGCTAGAGAACGGGACTTAAGGCAGTATTTT. This gives the protein CSARERDLRQYF. The chain joins TRBV20-1 to TRBJ2-3; maybe TRBD2 (6 bases). CDR3 length: 12 amino acids. Trimming left V 0 bases short and J 11 bases short, with 12 bases between. Per germline, CDR1 DFQATT and CDR2 SNEGSKA (reference sequence).

This CDR3 is CAISERGAAGYEQYF. In nucleotides, the CDR3 is TGTGCCATCAGTGAGAGAGGGGCGGCAGGCTACGAGCAGTACTTC. The chain recombines TRBV10-3 with TRBJ2-7; D may correspond to TRBD1 or TRBD2 (5 bases each). Trimming stripped 2 bases from V and 3 bases from J, with 14 bases between. CDR3 size: 15 residues. Germline lookup yields CDR1 ENHRY and CDR2 SYGVKD.